The clone carrying this T cell receptor (beta chain) has only a few counts. Its antigen is not identified. This sample was included in a study of T-cell memory formation after mild COVID-19. Study-wide background: Largely donor-specific sequence clusters came from two donors.

Germline CDR1 and CDR2: LGHNA and YSLEER. V lost 0 bases and J 3 bases, leaving 5 bases between the germline ends. This CDR3 region has 14 residues. Amplification by 5'RACE using constant-segment primers produced TCR alpha and TCR beta cDNA libraries that carried sample barcodes and UMIs. One entry per CDR3 protein, called by TCRdb with MiXCR from the 5' RACE reads. The data contain about 340,000 distinct CDR3 sequences, roughly an eighth of them seen just once; the ten biggest clones take up around 21%. General study findings and limits: Later expanders leaned CD4+, whereas day 15 to 85 contracting clones were balanced CD4/CD8. There was no confirmation that second-wave clones peaking on day 37 were SARS-CoV-2 specific.

V is TRBV4-3 and J is TRBJ2-2; no clear D gene. What was sequenced was PBMCs or a T cell subset sorted from them (not recorded which). This clonotype was sampled from a young man who had mild COVID-19 (a few samples of this study predate the infection). Cell type and time point are not known. The CDR3 DNA is TGCGCCAGCAGCCAAGACTCACACACCGGGGAGCTGTTTTTT. This gives the protein CASSQDSHTGELFF.